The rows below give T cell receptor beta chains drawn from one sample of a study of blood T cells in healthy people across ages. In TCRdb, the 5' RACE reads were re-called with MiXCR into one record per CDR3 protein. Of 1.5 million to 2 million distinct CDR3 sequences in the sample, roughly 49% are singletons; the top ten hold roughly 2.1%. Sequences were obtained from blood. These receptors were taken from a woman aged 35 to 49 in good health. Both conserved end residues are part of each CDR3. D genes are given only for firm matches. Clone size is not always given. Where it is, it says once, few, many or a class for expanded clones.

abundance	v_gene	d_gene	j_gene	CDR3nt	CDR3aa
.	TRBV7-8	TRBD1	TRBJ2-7	TGTGCCAGCAGCAGTCTTCGGGACAGGGGAAGATACTACGAGCAGTACTTC	CASSSLRDRGRYYEQYF
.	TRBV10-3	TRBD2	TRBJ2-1	TGTGCCATCAGGGGCTCCGGGACTAGAGATGAGCAGTTCTTC	CAIRGSGTRDEQFF
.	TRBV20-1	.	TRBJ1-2	TGCAGTACTCCCGGGAGAGACCTCGGGGGCTACACCTTC	CSTPGRDLGGYTF
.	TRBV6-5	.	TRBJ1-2	TGTGCCAGCAGTTTCACCGGGGGCAGCTATGGCTACACCTTC	CASSFTGGSYGYTF
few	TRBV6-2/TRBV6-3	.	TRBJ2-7	TGTGCCAGCAGTTACTCGTCGTCTGGCTTGTTTTCCTACGAGCAGTACTTC	CASSYSSSGLFSYEQYF
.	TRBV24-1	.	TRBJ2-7	TGTGCCACCTCTTCGCATTCCTACGAGCAGTACTTC	CATSSHSYEQYF
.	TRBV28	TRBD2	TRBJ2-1	TGTGCCAGCACCATCACCAGACGACTAGCGGGGGACCAAAATGAGCAGTTCTTC	CASTITRRLAGDQNEQFF
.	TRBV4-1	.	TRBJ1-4	TGCGCCAGCAGCCCGGGGGATGGAAATGAAAAACTGTTTTTT	CASSPGDGNEKLFF
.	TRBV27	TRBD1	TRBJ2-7	TGTGCCAGCAGTTTAACCACGACAGGGGGCTCCTACGAGCAGTACTTC	CASSLTTTGGSYEQYF
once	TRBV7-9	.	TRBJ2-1	TGTGCCAGCAGCTTGCAGGGGGACTTCTACAATGAGCAGTTCTTC	CASSLQGDFYNEQFF
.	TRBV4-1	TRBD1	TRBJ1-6	TGCGCCAGCAGCCAAGGCACCACAGGGGCCCTAATTGATAATTCACCCCTCCACTTT	CASSQGTTGALIDNSPLHF
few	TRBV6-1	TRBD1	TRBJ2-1	TGTGCCAGCAGTGAACTGGACAGGGGAAATGAGCAGTTCTTC	CASSELDRGNEQFF
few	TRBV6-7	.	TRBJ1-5	TGTGCCAGCAGTTACAAAGGGCGGTGCAATCAGCCCCAGCATTTT	CASSYKGRCNQPQHF
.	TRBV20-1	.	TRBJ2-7	TGCAGTGCTAGAGATCCGCGTGGGGGCCTCAGCTCCTACGAGCAGTACTTC	CSARDPRGGLSSYEQYF
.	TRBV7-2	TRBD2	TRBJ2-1	TGTGCCAGCAGCTTTAGGAGCGGGGGGACCTACAATGAGCAGTTCTTC	CASSFRSGGTYNEQFF
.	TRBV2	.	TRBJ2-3	TGTGCCAGCATTGGGGGTAGCACAGATACGCAGTATTTT	CASIGGSTDTQYF
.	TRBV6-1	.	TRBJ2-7	TGTGCCCGCAGTGTAGCGGTCAGCTCCTACGAGCAGTACTTC	CARSVAVSSYEQYF
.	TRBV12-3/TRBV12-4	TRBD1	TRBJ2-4	TGTGCCAGCAGCTTGGCTGCCGGGACAGTAAACATTCAGTACTTC	CASSLAAGTVNIQYF
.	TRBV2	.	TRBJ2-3	TGTGCCAGCAGTGAAGGGATTAGTCCAGATACGCAGTATTTT	CASSEGISPDTQYF
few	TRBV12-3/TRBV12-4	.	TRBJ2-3	TGTGCCAGCAGTTTTTTTAGGTTGAGCACAGATACGCAGTATTTT	CASSFFRLSTDTQYF
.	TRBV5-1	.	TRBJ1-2	TGCGCCAGCAGCCCCCGGGACAAGCCCCACTATGGCTACACCTTC	CASSPRDKPHYGYTF
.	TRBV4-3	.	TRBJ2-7	TGCGCCAGCAGCCAAGATCATGGGGGTTCGGGGTACGAGCAGTACTTC	CASSQDHGGSGYEQYF
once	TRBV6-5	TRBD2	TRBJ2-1	TGTGCCAGCAGCGAACTAGCGGGGGGCCTCCAGTTCTTC	CASSELAGGLQFF
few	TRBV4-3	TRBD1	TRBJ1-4	TGCGCCAGCAGCCCAGGGACAGGGTGGATTGAAAAACTGTTTTTT	CASSPGTGWIEKLFF
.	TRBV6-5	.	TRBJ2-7	TGTGCCAGCAGTTACTCGATCGAAGGTCCCTACGAGCAGTACTTC	CASSYSIEGPYEQYF
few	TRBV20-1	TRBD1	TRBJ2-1	TGCAGTGCTAGAGAAGCCGGACAGGTCCTCAATGAGCAGTTCTTC	CSAREAGQVLNEQFF